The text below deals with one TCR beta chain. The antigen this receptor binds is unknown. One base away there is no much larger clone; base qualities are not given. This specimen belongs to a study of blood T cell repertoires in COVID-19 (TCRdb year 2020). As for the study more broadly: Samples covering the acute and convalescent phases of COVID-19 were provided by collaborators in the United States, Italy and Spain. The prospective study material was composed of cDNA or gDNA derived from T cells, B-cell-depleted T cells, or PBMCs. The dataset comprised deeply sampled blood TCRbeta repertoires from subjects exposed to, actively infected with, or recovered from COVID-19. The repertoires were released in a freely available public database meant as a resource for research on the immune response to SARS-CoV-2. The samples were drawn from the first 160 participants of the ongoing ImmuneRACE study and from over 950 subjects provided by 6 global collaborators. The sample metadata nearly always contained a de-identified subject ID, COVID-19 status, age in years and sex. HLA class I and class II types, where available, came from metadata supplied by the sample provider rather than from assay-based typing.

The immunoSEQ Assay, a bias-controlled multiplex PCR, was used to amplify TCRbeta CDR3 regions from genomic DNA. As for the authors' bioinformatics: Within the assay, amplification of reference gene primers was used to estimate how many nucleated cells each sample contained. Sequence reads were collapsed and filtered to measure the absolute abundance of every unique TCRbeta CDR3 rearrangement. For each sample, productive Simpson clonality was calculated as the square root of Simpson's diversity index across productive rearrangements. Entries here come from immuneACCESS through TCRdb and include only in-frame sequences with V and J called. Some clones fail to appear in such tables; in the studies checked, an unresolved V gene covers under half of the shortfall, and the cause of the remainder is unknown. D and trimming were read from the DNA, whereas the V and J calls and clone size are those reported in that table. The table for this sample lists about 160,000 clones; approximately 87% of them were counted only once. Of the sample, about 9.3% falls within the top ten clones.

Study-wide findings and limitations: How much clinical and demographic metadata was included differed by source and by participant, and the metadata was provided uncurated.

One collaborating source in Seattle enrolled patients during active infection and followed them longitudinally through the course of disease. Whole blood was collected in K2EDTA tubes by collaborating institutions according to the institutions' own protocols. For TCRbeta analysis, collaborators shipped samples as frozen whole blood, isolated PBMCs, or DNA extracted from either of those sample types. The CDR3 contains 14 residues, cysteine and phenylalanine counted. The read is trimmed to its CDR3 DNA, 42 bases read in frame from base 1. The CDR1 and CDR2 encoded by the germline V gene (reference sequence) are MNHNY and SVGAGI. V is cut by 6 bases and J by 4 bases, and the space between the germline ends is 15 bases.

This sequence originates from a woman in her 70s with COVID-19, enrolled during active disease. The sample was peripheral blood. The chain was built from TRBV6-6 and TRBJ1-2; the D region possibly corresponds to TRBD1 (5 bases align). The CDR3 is CASRLLQGVYGYTF. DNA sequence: TGTGCCAGCAGATTACTTCAGGGCGTCTATGGCTACACCTTC.